Below, 11 T cell receptor beta chains from the same sample are listed, as sequenced in a study of T cells after posttransplantation cyclophosphamide. Busulfan-fludarabine conditioning, marrow transplant, and cyclophosphamide on days +3 and +4 were administered. Profiling relied on immunoSEQ multiplex PCR, and the TCRdb table lists in-frame clones only, not all of them. The table includes around 5,000 clones, less than 2% detected once. This specimen was PBMCs, taken 242 days after a stem cell transplant with posttransplant cyclophosphamide. The receptors were sampled from a young adult male patient who received an allogeneic stem cell transplant from a related donor, was CMV-positive, and had no GVHD. Some T cells may trace back to the graft donor.

This clone has more than one count but fewer than ten. The genes are TRBV4-3 and TRBJ2-3, with 16 bases aligning to TRBD2. CDR1 is LGHNA, CDR2 YSLEER, per germline. Trimming at V came to 1 base and at J to 6 bases, leaving 10 bases not matched to a gene. The CDR3 length is 19 residues. CDR3 sequence reads: CASSQGGGTSGRARDTQYF. Written as DNA, the CDR3 is TGCGCCAGCAGCCAAGGGGGGGGGACTAGCGGGAGGGCGAGGGATACGCAGTATTTT.

This clone was counted a few times. The chain combines TRBV7-3 with TRBJ2-3, with 7 bases identical to TRBD2. The CDR3 has 14 residues. The V segment lost 1 base and the J segment 5 bases; nucleotides outside the gene matches: 3. The germline gives CDR1 SGHTA, CDR2 FQGTGA. As DNA, the CDR3 is TGTGCCAGCAGCTTAAATCTAGCGGAAGATACGCAGTATTTT. The encoded protein is CASSLNLAEDTQYF.

The chain links TRBV5-1 to TRBJ1-1; D is unresolved. V was pared by 2 bases and J by 2 bases, with 7 bases between. The CDR3 length is 13 residues. CDR1 is SGHRS and CDR2 is YFSETQ in the germline V gene. The CDR3 sequence is CASSFYLNTEAFF. The CDR3 DNA reads TGCGCCAGCAGCTTTTATCTAAACACTGAAGCTTTCTTT.

This chain uses TRBV7-2 with TRBJ2-3; 7 bases align to TRBD1. The CDR3 covers 16 residues. The V and J ends lost 5 bases and 2 bases, in that order; junction bases with no gene match: 10. Germline V gene data show CDR1 as SGHTA and CDR2 as FQGNSA. The CDR3 protein is CASSRRVTGSTDTQYF. The CDR3 nucleotides are TGTGCCAGCAGCCGGAGAGTGACAGGGTCCACAGATACGCAGTATTTT.

The gene calls are TRBV9 and TRBJ2-5; D is possibly TRBD2 (6 bases). Trimming removed 0 bases at V and 3 bases at J, with 9 bases between. The CDR3 has 14 residues. Germline V CDR1 and CDR2: SGDLS, YYNGEE. Here the CDR3 DNA reads TGTGCCAGCAGCGTAGGGGCGGGAAAAGAGACCCAGTACTTC. This gives the protein CASSVGAGKETQYF.

This clone was observed a few times. The CDR3 is CASNPSWADIQYF. The DNA of the CDR3 is TGTGCCAGCAACCCGTCTTGGGCAGACATTCAGTACTTC. The chain employs TRBV6-6 and TRBJ2-4; D is unresolved. This CDR3 region has 13 residues. Germline CDR1 and CDR2: MNHNY and SVGAGI (reference sequence). Trimming removed 7 bases at V and 8 bases at J, with 15 bases between.

The chain combines TRBV7-2 with TRBJ2-1; 7 positions match TRBD2. The CDR3 is made up of 17 amino acids. Looked up from germline, CDR1 is SGHTA and CDR2 is FQGNSA. J lost 9 bases, V lost 5 bases, and 19 bases had no gene match. For the CDR3, the DNA is TGTGCCAGCAGCCTACGAGTCAGCCAGGGAGGGGATAGTGAGCAGTTCTTC. Protein sequence: CASSLRVSQGGDSEQFF.

As DNA, the CDR3 is TGTGCCAGCAGCAAACTAGCGGGAGATCCCTACGAGCAGTACTTC. Its translation: CASSKLAGDPYEQYF. The V gene is TRBV7-2, the J gene TRBJ2-7, with 11 bases matching TRBD2. V dropped 5 bases and J dropped 2; count of bases not matched to a gene: 5. Germline values: CDR1 SGHTA, CDR2 FQGNSA. The CDR3 runs to 15 residues.

This clone is judged large. In DNA form, the CDR3 reads TGTGCCAGCAGTTTAATTGGGGCTAGCGGACTTTACGAGCAGTACTTC. It yields the protein CASSLIGASGLYEQYF. The V and J genes are TRBV28 and TRBJ2-7; 7 bases map to TRBD2. Per the germline V gene, CDR1 is MDHEN and CDR2 is SYDVKM. The CDR3 totals 16 residues. J gave up 4 bases and V 2 bases, and 11 bases lay outside the gene matches.

The CDR3, as DNA: TGTGCCAGCAGCAGAACTGCGGGACTAGCTGGGACAGATACGCAGTATTTT. It specifies CASSRTAGLAGTDTQYF. The rearrangement joins TRBV7-2 to TRBJ2-3; TRBD2 matches at 9 bases. The CDR3 totals 17 residues. CDR1 and CDR2 (germline): SGHTA, FQGNSA. The J segment lost 3 bases and the V segment lost 5 bases, leaving 12 bases of the junction unmatched.

The genes are TRBV9 and TRBJ2-7; 12 nucleotides line up with TRBD2. CDR1 and CDR2 from the germline V gene are SGDLS and YYNGEE. V dropped 3 bases and J dropped 6; count of bases not matched to a gene: 7. The CDR3 sequence is 15 residues long. The CDR3 DNA is TGTGCCAGCAGCGCTAAGACTAGCGGGGGCCGCGAGCAGTACTTC. Its protein is CASSAKTSGGREQYF.